A selection of T cell receptor beta chains follows, all from one sample in a study of response to subunit inactivated influenza vaccine. TCRdb independently ran MiXCR on the RT-PCR reads; one entry per CDR3 protein. The sample consists of hundreds of thousands of distinct CDR3 sequences, around 18% of them appearing once. The material sequenced was PBMCs from blood, taken about 5 days after vaccination. These TCRs come from a man in his forties or fifties who received an inactivated influenza vaccine. Each CDR3 is given with its conserved first and last residue. Each record gives: D gene, J gene, clone size, V gene, CDR3 protein, CDR3 DNA. The D gene is left open where the match is weak. Rows may omit the clone size; those that give it use once, few, many or a size class.

TRBD1 TRBJ2-7 few TRBV9 CASSLDRGPPFYEQYF TGTGCCAGCAGCCTCGACAGGGGTCCCCCATTCTACGAGCAGTACTTC
NA TRBJ1-6 few TRBV5-1 CASSFRTASPLHF TGCGCCAGCAGCTTCCGGACAGCTTCACCCCTCCACTTT
NA TRBJ2-1 NA TRBV9 CASSVERTPAYNEQFF TGTGCCAGCAGCGTAGAACGAACGCCCGCTTACAATGAGCAGTTCTTC
NA TRBJ2-3 once TRBV29-1 CCVYPQGKGSTDTQYF TGCTGCGTCTACCCACAGGGTAAAGGAAGCACAGATACGCAGTATTTT
TRBD1 TRBJ2-6 NA TRBV7-2 CASGRDRQISGANVLTF TGTGCCAGCGGACGGGACAGACAAATCTCTGGGGCCAACGTCCTGACTTTC
NA TRBJ1-5 few TRBV5-6 CASSLAQSNQPQHF TGTGCCAGCAGCTTGGCGCAGAGCAATCAGCCCCAGCATTTT
NA TRBJ2-1 few TRBV5-6 CASSFNGDGDEQFF TGTGCCAGCAGCTTTAATGGGGACGGGGATGAGCAGTTCTTC
NA TRBJ2-7 NA TRBV12-3/TRBV12-4 CASSQGRGSSYEQYF TGTGCCAGCAGCCAGGGGCGGGGGAGCTCCTACGAGCAGTACTTC
NA TRBJ2-7 NA TRBV7-8 CASRPRFRDGYEQYF TGTGCCAGCAGACCTCGATTCAGGGATGGATACGAGCAGTACTTC
TRBD2 TRBJ2-1 NA TRBV5-1 CASSAGTSGTLYNEQFF TGCGCCAGCAGCGCAGGGACTAGCGGGACGCTTTACAATGAGCAGTTCTTC